The 13 T cell receptor beta chains in this list originate from one sample, sequenced in a study of CD8+ T cells in alopecia areata. In each case, RNA was isolated and then reverse transcribed into cDNA as the sequencing template. The method was immunoSEQ multiplex PCR; TCRdb's version includes in-frame clones alone and lacks a portion of them. In total the sample includes 200,000 to 300,000 clones, none of them seen once. A panel of CD4, CD8alpha, NKG2D, NKG2ACE and other markers served to sort pooled cutaneous lymph node cells. The sample consisted of CD4+ T cells sorted from a lymph node. The receptor source for this set is a C3H/HeJ mouse with alopecia areata. The strain's MHC haplotype is H2-k.

Details on this clone: Just one base apart from a much larger clone, this may be a read error. Gene names denote mouse genes. The sequence runs out 4 residues before the end of the CDR3; the remainder is reconstructed from the germline J gene. The same CDR3 can be traced to other DNA sequences in this sample. The chain uses TRBV19 and TRBJ2-3; the D gene is possibly TRBD2 (6 bases). Germline V gene lookup returns CDR1 FNHDT and CDR2 SITEND (reference sequence). This CDR3 comprises 15 residues. Trimming cost V 2 bases and J 0 bases, with 10 bases left between them. The sequenced CDR3 bases are TGTGCCAGCAGTATTCGGGGGACTAGTGCAGAA. Translated: CASSIRGTSAE. The whole CDR3 sequence reads CASSIRGTSAETLYF.

This clone was detected a few times. The gene names here belong to mouse. The CDR3 end is not reached by the read, which stops 4 residues before it; the germline J gene fills it in. The chain employs TRBV1 and TRBJ1-2; the D gene is possibly TRBD1 (5 bases). The CDR3 runs 14 residues. V gave up 6 bases and J gave up 0 bases, with 11 bases separating them. Germline V gives CDR1 NSQYPW, CDR2 LRSPGD (reference sequence). The DNA read from the CDR3 is TGCACCTGCAGCAGGACACCAGCAAACTCC. As protein: CTCSRTPANS. In full, the CDR3 is CTCSRTPANSDYTF.

Only a few counts were recorded for this clone. Gene names and germline refer to mouse. The sequence runs out 4 residues before the end of the CDR3; the remainder is reconstructed from the germline J gene. This same CDR3 is encoded by further DNA sequences in the sample. This rearrangement joins TRBV5 to TRBJ1-2, with TRBD1 as a possible D gene (6 bases). The CDR3 sequence is 13 residues long. V shed 4 bases and J shed 1 base, with 7 bases lying between them. The germline V gene has CDR1 LGHNA and CDR2 YNLKQL (reference sequence). This chain's CDR3 is CASSPDRNSDYTF. CDR3 DNA (partial): TGTGCCAGCAGCCCGGACAGAAACTCC.

This clone appeared a few times. Mouse gene names and germline throughout. The CDR3 end lies 4 residues beyond the end of the read and is filled in from the germline J gene. The genes are TRBV1 and TRBJ1-1; TRBD1 aligns across 10 bases. Unmatched junction bases numbered 7, after V lost 2 bases and J lost 1 base. The CDR3 runs 17 residues. Germline assignment: CDR1 NSQYPW and CDR2 LRSPGD (reference sequence). The CDR3 protein is CTCSALIRDRGNTEVFF. CDR3 bases read: TGCACCTGCAGTGCACTCATCCGGGACAGGGGAAACACA.

This clone occurred a few times. Mouse names are used for the genes. The read is 4 residues too short to cover the CDR3 end, so that end is filled in from the germline J gene. The V and J genes are TRBV13-1 and TRBJ2-5, with 11 bases fitting TRBD2. Germline values: CDR1 NSHNY, CDR2 SYGAGN. CDR3 length: 16 residues. The CDR3 is CASSEKLGGRRDTQYF. The covered CDR3 bases are TGTGCCAGCAGTGAGAAACTGGGGGGGCGACGAGAC.

Details on this clone: Gene and germline names: mouse. The read terminates 4 residues before the CDR3 end, so the remaining end is supplied by the germline J gene. This specimen includes other DNA sequences encoding the same CDR3. V is TRBV13-3 and J is TRBJ2-4; 9 nucleotides match TRBD1. The germline V gene encodes CDR1 NNHDY and CDR2 SYVADS. CDR3 length: 14 amino acids. The DNA read from the CDR3 is TGTGCCAGCAGTGATAGGGACAGGGAGAAC. Amino acids: CASSDRDREN. The CDR3 in full is CASSDRDRENTLYF.

This clone has more than one count but fewer than ten. The genes are named according to mouse. The DNA read from the CDR3 is TGTGCCAGCGGTGTCGGACTGAACTATGCT. This encodes CASGVGLNYA. The whole CDR3 region reads CASGVGLNYAEQFF. This chain connects TRBV13-2 to TRBJ2-1; maybe TRBD2 (6 bases). With the read ending 4 residues before the CDR3 end, the germline J gene is used to fill in that end. Germline V lookup: CDR1 NNHNN, CDR2 SYGAGS (reference sequence). V lost 3 bases and J 1 base, leaving 8 bases between the germline ends. This CDR3 has 14 amino acids.

This clone showed up just a few times. These gene names are mouse names. Read coverage stops 4 residues before the CDR3 terminus; the germline J gene supplies the remainder. The rearrangement joins TRBV13-1 to TRBJ1-2, with 10 nucleotides matching TRBD1. The germline V gene encodes CDR1 NSHNY and CDR2 SYGAGN. V lost 3 bases to trimming and J lost 4 bases; unmatched junction nucleotides: 6. This CDR3 is 15 amino acids long. The CDR3 sequence is CASSADRGRGSDYTF. The sequenced part of the CDR3 DNA is TGTGCCAGCAGTGCTGACAGGGGGCGCGGCTCC.

Of note for this clone: Genes and germline are mouse. The sequence runs out 4 residues before the end of the CDR3; the remainder is reconstructed from the germline J gene. The chain employs TRBV1 and TRBJ1-2; 9 bases agree with TRBD1. J lost 2 bases, V lost 1 base, and 5 bases had no gene match. The CDR3 has 16 amino acids. Germline V gene lookup returns CDR1 NSQYPW and CDR2 LRSPGD (reference sequence). The CDR3 sequence is CTCSAALGTGNSDYTF. The covered CDR3 bases are TGCACCTGCAGTGCAGCCCTCGGGACAGGGAACTCC.

A remark on this clone: Mouse germline and gene names are used. CDR3 DNA (partial): TGTGCCAGCAGCCAAGAGACAGCGGCCAACACA. Translating it yields CASSQETAANT. The entire CDR3 protein is CASSQETAANTEVFF. This chain uses TRBV5 with TRBJ1-1; TRBD1 is a possible D gene (5 bases). The observed sequence ends 4 residues before the CDR3 terminus, with the missing tail filled in from the germline J gene. The CDR3 has 15 residues. Germline-derived CDR1 and CDR2 are LGHNA and YNLKQL (reference sequence). Trimming removed 0 bases from V and 2 bases from J, with 10 bases in between.

This clone was detected a few times. Gene names follow the mouse nomenclature. The CDR3 is cut off 4 residues early in the read; its end comes from the germline J gene. This chain uses TRBV5 with TRBJ2-3, with 7 bases fitting TRBD1. The CDR3 totals 15 residues. The V segment lost 5 bases and the J segment 1 base; nucleotides outside the gene matches: 6. Germline loops: CDR1 LGHNA, CDR2 YNLKQL (reference sequence). CDR3 sequence reads: CASSSYRGGAETLYF. The covered CDR3 bases are TGTGCCAGCAGCTCCTACAGGGGCGGTGCAGAA.

Turning to this clone: The gene names given are mouse names. Sequencing ends 4 residues short of the CDR3 end; the germline J gene provides the rest. This chain joins TRBV13-3 and TRBJ2-1; D is perhaps TRBD1 (6 bases). CDR1 and CDR2 (germline): NNHDY, SYVADS. V dropped 10 bases and J dropped 3 bases, with 14 bases sitting between them. CDR3 size: 13 residues. The CDR3 spells CAARTDFYAEQFF. The CDR3 DNA, read in part, is TGTGCCGCCCGGACAGATTTCTATGCT.

This clone showed up just a few times. Mouse germline and gene names are used. The sequenced CDR3 bases are TGTGCCAGCAGCGGACTGGGGGCAAACACCGGG. As protein: CASSGLGANTG. The whole CDR3 reads CASSGLGANTGQLYF. The chain has TRBV13-3 and TRBJ2-2; 10 bases line up with TRBD2. The read ends 4 residues early relative to the CDR3; the germline J gene fills the gap. The trim removed 5 bases at V and 0 bases at J, leaving 1 base unmatched. Germline CDR1 NNHDY, CDR2 SYVADS. The CDR3 spans 15 residues. Together with reference TRBV13-3 and TRBJ2-2, the CDR3 gives the full variable domain: EAAVTQSPRSKVAVTGGKVTLSCHQTNNHDYMYWYRQDTGHGLRLIHYSYVADSTEKGDIPDGYKASRPSQENFSLILELASLSQTAVYFCASSGLGANTGQLYFGEGSKLTVL.